This TCR beta chain is drawn from a study of blood T cell repertoires in COVID-19. About the study: Specimens from acute and convalescent COVID-19 originated in the United States, Italy and Spain. The cDNA or gDNA used as material had been derived from T cells, B-cell-depleted T cells, or PBMCs.

Seattle-derived patients entered the study during active infection and were followed longitudinally. Sequencing used immunoSEQ multiplex PCR; TCRdb keeps in-frame clones, though not all of them. Of hundreds of thousands of clones listed, 85% to 90% are singletons. Sequenced input: peripheral blood. The TCR comes from a woman aged 25 to 45 with COVID-19, enrolled during active disease.

CDR3 DNA sequence: TGCAGCGTTGGGGGGACTAGCGGAGTCACCGGGGAGCTGTTTTTT. Encoded protein: CSVGGTSGVTGELFF. The V call is TRBV29-1, the J call TRBJ2-2; 11 nucleotides line up with TRBD2. The V gene's germline CDR1 is SQVTM and CDR2 ANQGSEA. Trimming took 4 bases from V and 4 from J; bases not matched to a gene: 5. The CDR3 spans 15 residues.